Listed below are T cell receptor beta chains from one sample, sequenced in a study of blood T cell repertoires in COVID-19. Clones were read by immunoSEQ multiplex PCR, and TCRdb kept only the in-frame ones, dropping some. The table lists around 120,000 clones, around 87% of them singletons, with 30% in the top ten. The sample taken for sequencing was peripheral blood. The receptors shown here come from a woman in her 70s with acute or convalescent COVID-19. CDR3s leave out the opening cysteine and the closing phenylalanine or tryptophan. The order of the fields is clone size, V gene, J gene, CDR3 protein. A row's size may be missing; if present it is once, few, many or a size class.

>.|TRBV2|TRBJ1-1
ASGQGGTEAF
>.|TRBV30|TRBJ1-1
AWSVSGRKNTEAF
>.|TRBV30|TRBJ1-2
AWRGQGRRGYT
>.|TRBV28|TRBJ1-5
ASRTLWGGNQPQH
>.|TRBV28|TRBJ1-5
ASSGGRENNQPQH
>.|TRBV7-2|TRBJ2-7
ASSLGGGLYEQY
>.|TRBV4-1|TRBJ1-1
ASSQDPQGTADTEAF
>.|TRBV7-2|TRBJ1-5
ASSRSNNQPQH
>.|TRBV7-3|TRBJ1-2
ASSYPGGPQLT
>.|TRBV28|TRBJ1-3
ASSSPTGRPGNTIY
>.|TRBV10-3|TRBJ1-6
AISEFGGLTYNSPLH
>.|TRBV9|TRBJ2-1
ASSASGGPYNEQF
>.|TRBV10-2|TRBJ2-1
ASSREGTFGGHNEQF
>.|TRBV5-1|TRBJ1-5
ASSLGGTAQPQH
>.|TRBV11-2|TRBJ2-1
ASSQDRGPYNEQF
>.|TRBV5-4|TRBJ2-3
ASTPVGGTDTQY
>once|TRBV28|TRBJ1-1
ASSFRGRAF
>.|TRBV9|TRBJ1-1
ASSVSPGVNTEAF
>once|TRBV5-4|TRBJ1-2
ASSPGQGRGYGYT
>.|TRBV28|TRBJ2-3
ASSLYRAPDTQY
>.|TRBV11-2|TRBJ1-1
ASSLWTANTEAF
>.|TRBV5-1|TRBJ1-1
ASSKALDRLNTEAF
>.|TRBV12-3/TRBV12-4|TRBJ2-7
ASRTGGSYEQY
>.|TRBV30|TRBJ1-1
AWSVLQGVTEAF
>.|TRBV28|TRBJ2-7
ATNGGQGYEQY
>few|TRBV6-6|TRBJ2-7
ASSYRRGRSYEQY
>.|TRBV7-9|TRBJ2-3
ASSRGGLGLDTQY
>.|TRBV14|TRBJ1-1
ASSQGQGGSTEAF
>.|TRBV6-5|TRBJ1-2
ASSTPGQGGGYT
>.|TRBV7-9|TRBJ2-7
ASSSSRARDSYEQY
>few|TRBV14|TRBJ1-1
ASSQGWGDSEAF
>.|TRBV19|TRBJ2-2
ASSNGGGAVGELF
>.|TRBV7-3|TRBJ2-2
ASSLRGANTGELF
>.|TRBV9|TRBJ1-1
ASSVVGTGGLNTEAF
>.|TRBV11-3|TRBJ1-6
ASSSRQGENSPLH
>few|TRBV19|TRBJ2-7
ASSYAGTSGHEQY
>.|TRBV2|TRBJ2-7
ASRPDTRSYEQY
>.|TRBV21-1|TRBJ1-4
AWGGEEKLF
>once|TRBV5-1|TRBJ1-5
ASSLGGGVDQPQH
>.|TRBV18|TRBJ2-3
ASSPPRDSNTQY
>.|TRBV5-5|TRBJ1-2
ASSYTGSGGYT
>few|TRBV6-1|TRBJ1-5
ASSGRGPDRGNQPQH
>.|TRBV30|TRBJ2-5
AWSTGQGRETQY
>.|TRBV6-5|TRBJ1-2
ASSSDRGTYGYT
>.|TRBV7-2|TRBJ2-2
ASRLAGGNTGELF
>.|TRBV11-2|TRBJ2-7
ASSSRGGARGEQY
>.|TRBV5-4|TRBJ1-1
ASSFRTEAF
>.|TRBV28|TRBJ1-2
ASTPAEIAYGYT
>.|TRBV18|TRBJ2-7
ASSPQSRQGRTYEQY
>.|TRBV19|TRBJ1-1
ASSKQGMMGTEAF
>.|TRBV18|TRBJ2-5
ASSAPGGETQY
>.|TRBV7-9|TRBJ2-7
ASSLEGAYEQY
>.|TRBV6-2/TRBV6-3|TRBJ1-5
ASSWDIWNQPQH